The sequence of this T cell receptor beta chain was determined in a study of blood T cells in healthy people across ages. Study context: With template switching, about one barcoded beta molecule was captured per two T cells. Findings of the study overall: Age advanced and TCR beta diversity per million T cells fell, roughly linearly.

Using a J-beta primer mix together with a sample-barcoded 5' primer, a second PCR was run for roughly 6 to 12 cycles. All cDNA molecules were each tagged by a template-switch adaptor with 12 random nucleotides. Each CDR3 protein gets one entry after TCRdb re-called the 5' RACE reads with MiXCR. The sample carries about a million distinct CDR3 sequences, roughly half recorded once. Notes on this clonotype: Its target is unknown.

The TCR sequence derives from a woman aged 55-70 years in good health. Sequences were obtained from blood.

The CDR3 region has the DNA TGCAGTGCTAGATCCAGGCTAGCGGGAGGAGGAGAGCAGTTCTTC. The encoded protein is CSARSRLAGGGEQFF. This chain uses TRBV20-1 with TRBJ2-1; 11 bases agree with TRBD2. The V segment lost 2 bases and the J segment 10 bases; nucleotides outside the gene matches: 10. The CDR3 spans 15 residues. The germline gives CDR1 DFQATT, CDR2 SNEGSKA (reference sequence).